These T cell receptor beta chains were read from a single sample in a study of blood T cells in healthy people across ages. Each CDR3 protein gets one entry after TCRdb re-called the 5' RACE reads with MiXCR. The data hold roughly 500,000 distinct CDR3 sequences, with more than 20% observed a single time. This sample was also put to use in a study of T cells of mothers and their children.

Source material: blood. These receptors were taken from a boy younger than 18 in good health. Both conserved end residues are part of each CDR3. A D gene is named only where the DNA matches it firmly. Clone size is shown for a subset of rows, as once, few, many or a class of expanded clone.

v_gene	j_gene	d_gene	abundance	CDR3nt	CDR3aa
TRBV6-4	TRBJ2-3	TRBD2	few	TGTGCCACCAGGGCTGAGGCGGGGGGTCGCGATACGCAGTATTTT	CATRAEAGGRDTQYF
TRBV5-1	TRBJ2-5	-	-	TGCGCCAGCAGCTTGGAGCGACAGACAACTAAGACCCAGTACTTC	CASSLERQTTKTQYF
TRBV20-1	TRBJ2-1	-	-	TGCAGTGCTAGCCCCTCACTCCGGGCTTGGGATGAGCAGTTCTTC	CSASPSLRAWDEQFF
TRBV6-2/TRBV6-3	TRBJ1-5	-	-	TGTGCCAGCAGCTCAGGGTCCGGCAATCAGCCCCAGCATTTT	CASSSGSGNQPQHF
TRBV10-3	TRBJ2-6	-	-	TGTGCCATCAGTGAACAGGCGTTCTCTGGGGCCAACGTCCTGACTTTC	CAISEQAFSGANVLTF
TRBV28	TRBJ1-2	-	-	TGTGCCAGCAGACGGGCTAACTATGGCTACACCTTC	CASRRANYGYTF
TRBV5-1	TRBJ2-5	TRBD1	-	TGCGCCAGCAGCTCAGGGACAGACCAAGAGACCCAGTACTTC	CASSSGTDQETQYF
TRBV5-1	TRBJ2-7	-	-	TGCGCCAGCAGTATAGGACTGGAATCCTACGAGCAGTACTTC	CASSIGLESYEQYF
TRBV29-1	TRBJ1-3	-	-	TGCAGCGTTGTAGTTGTCGGAAACACCATATATTTT	CSVVVVGNTIYF
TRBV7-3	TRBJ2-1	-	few	TGTGCCAGCAGCTTACCTAGGGGCCAAACGGGTGAGCAGTTCTTC	CASSLPRGQTGEQFF
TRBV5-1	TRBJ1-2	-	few	TGCGCCAGCAGCTTGGCCGCGGACCGACCATATGGCTACACCTTC	CASSLAADRPYGYTF
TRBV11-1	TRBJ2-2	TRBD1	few	TGTGCCAGCAGCTTAAGAGGGGGCGCTGACACCGGGGAGCTGTTTTTT	CASSLRGGADTGELFF
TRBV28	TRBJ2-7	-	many	TGTGCCAGCAGAAGAAATAGCGGTGCTTACGAGCAGTACTTC	CASRRNSGAYEQYF
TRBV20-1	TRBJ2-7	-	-	TGCAGTGCGCCAGACAGGACGACCTACGAGCAGTACTTC	CSAPDRTTYEQYF
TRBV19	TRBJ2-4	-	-	TGTGCCAGTAGTATCGGGGCATCGGGGAACATTCAGTACTTC	CASSIGASGNIQYF
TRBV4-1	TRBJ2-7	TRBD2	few	TGCGCCAGCTCCCGGGAGGGAAGAATGTACGAGCAGTACTTC	CASSREGRMYEQYF
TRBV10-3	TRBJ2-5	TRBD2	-	TGTGCCATCACTCCTAGCGGGGACCAAGAGACCCAGTACTTC	CAITPSGDQETQYF
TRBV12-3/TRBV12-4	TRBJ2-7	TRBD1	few	TGTGCCAGCAGTACTTGGACAGGGTGCGAGCAGTACTTC	CASSTWTGCEQYF
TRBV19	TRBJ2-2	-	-	TGTGCCAGTACCTTCAACGGGGGACTGAACACCGGGGAGCTGTTTTTT	CASTFNGGLNTGELFF
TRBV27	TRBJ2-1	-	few	TGTGCCAGCAGTTTAAGTGGGGCTTTGGGGAATGAGCAGTTCTTC	CASSLSGALGNEQFF
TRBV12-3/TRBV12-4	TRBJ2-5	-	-	TGTGCCAGCAGTTTAGGTGGTAGCTTTGGGGAGACCCAGTACTTC	CASSLGGSFGETQYF
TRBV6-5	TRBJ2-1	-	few	TGTGCCAGCAAGGACAGATACAATGAGCAGTTCTTC	CASKDRYNEQFF
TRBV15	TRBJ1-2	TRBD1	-	TGTGCCACCAGCAGAGATCCCGGGACAGGGTTCAACTATGGCTACACCTTC	CATSRDPGTGFNYGYTF
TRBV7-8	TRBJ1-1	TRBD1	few	TGTGCCAGCAGCGGGGACAGGGCACCTTATGAAGCTTTCTTT	CASSGDRAPYEAFF
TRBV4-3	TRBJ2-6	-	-	TGCGCCAGCGGGACCTTTTCTGGGGCCAACGTCCTGACTTTC	CASGTFSGANVLTF
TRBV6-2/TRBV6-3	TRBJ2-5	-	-	TGTGCCAGCAGTTATCCCCCGTCAGAGACCCAGTACTTC	CASSYPPSETQYF
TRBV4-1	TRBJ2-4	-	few	TGCGCCAGCACTCCCTCCTCCTCAGTACCGAACATTCAGTACTTC	CASTPSSSVPNIQYF
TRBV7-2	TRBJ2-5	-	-	TGTGCCAGCAGCTCGGAGACTGGTCAAGAGACCCAGTACTTC	CASSSETGQETQYF
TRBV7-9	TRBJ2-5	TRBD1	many	TGTGCCAGCAGCTTTCGGCGACAGGGGACTCAAGAGACCCAGTACTTC	CASSFRRQGTQETQYF
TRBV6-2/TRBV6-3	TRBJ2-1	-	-	TGTGCCAGCAGTTACGACGGGGGAGAGGACAATGAGCAGTTCTTC	CASSYDGGEDNEQFF
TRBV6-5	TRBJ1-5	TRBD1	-	TGTGCCAGCAGTTACTCCTCAGGGGGATTTTGGCCCCAGCATTTT	CASSYSSGGFWPQHF
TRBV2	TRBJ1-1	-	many	TGTGCCAGCAGTGCCGGTATGAACACTGAAGCTTTCTTT	CASSAGMNTEAFF
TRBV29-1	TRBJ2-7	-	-	TGCAGCGTTGACTTTGGTGCTGAGCAGTACTTC	CSVDFGAEQYF